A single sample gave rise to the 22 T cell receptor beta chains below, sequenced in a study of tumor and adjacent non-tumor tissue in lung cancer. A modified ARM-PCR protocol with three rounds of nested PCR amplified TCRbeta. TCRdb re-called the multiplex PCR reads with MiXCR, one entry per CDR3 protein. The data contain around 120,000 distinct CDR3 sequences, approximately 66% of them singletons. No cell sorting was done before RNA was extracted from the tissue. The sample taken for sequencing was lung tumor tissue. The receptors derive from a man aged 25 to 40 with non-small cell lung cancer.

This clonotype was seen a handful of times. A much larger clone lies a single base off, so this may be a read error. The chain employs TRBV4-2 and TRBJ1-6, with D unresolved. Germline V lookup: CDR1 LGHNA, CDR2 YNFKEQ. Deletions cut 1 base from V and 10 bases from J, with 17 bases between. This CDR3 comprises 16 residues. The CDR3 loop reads CASSQVSGWAGSPLHF. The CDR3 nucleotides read TGTGCCAGCAGCCAAGTGTCGGGGTGGGCTGGATCACCCCTCCACTTT.

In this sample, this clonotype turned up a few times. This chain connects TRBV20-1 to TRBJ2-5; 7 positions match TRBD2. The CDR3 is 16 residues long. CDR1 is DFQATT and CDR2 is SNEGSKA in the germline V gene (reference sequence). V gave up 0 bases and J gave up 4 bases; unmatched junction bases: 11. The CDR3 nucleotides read TGCAGTGCTAGAGATTCCCGAACTAGCGTATCAGAGACCCAGTACTTC. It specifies CSARDSRTSVSETQYF.

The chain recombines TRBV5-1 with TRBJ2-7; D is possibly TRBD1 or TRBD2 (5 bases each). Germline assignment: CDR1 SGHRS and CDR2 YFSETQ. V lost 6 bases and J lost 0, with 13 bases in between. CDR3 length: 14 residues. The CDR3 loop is CASNPGTYSYEQYF. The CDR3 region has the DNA TGCGCCAGCAACCCCGGGACGTACTCCTACGAGCAGTACTTC.

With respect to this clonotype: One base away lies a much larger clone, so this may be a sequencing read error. CDR3 nucleotides: TGTGCCAGCAGTTATTCAGGGGCCTACAAGCAGTACTTC. It yields the protein CASSYSGAYKQYF. This chain links TRBV6-2 or TRBV6-3 with TRBJ2-7; D might be TRBD1 (6 bases). Germline V gene sequence: CDR1 MNHEY, CDR2 SVGEGT. This CDR3 spans 13 amino acids.

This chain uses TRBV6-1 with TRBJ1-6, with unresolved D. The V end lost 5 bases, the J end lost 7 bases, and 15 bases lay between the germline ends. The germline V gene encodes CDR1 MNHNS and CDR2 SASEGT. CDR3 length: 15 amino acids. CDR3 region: CASSLRPLGNSPLHF. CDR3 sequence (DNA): TGTGCCAGCAGTCTGAGACCGCTAGGGAATTCACCCCTCCACTTT.

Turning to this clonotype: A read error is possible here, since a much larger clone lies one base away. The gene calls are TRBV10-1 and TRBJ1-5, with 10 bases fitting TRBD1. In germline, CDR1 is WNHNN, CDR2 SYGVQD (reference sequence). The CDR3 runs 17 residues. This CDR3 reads CASRQPGQGFYNEPQHF. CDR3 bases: TGCGCCAGCAGGCAGCCGGGACAGGGGTTCTACAATGAGCCCCAGCATTTT.

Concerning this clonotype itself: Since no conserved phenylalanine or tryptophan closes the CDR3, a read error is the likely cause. CDR3 nucleotide sequence: TGTGCCAGCACCCACTCAGGCATGGCGACCGAAAACATTCAGTACTTA. Its protein product is CASTHSGMATENIQYL. The chain links TRBV11-1 to TRBJ2-4; D ambiguous. Trimming stripped 7 bases from V and 5 bases from J, with 21 bases between. Germline CDR1 SGHAT, CDR2 FQDESV (reference sequence). The CDR3 has 16 residues.

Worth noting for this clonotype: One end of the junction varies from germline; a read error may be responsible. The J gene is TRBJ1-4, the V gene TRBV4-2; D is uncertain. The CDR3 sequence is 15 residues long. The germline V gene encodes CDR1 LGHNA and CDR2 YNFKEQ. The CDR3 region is CDSSQDGPAGEKLFF. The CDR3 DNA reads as TGTGACAGCAGCCAAGATGGTCCAGCTGGGGAAAAACTGTTTTTT.

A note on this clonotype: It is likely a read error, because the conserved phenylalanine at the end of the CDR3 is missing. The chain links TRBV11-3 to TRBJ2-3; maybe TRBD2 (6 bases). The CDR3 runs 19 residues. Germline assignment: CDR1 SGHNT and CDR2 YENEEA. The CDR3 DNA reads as TGTGCCAGCAGATTAGATCAATCCACAGCGGCTACTAGCATAGATACGCAGTATCTT. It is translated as CASRLDQSTAATSIDTQYL.

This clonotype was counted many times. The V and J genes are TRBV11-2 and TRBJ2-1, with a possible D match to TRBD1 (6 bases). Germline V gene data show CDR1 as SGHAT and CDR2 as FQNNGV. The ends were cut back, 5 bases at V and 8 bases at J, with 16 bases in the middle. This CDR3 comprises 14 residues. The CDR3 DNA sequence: TGTGCCAGCAGCCCATTAACAGGGAACGATGAGCAGTTCTTC. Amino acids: CASSPLTGNDEQFF. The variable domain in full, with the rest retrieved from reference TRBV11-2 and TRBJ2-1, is EAGVAQSPRYKIIEKRQSVAFWCNPISGHATLYWYQQILGQGPKLLIQFQNNGVVDDSQLPKDRFSAERLKGVDSTLKIQPAKLEDSAVYLCASSPLTGNDEQFFGPGTRLTVL.

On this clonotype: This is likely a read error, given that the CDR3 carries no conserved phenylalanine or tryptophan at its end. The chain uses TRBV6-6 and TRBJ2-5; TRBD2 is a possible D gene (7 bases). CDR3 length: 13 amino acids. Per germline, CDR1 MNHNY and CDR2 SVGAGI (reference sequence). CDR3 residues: CGSAWAGAETQYS. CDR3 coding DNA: TGTGGCAGCGCCTGGGCGGGGGCAGAGACCCAGTACTCC.

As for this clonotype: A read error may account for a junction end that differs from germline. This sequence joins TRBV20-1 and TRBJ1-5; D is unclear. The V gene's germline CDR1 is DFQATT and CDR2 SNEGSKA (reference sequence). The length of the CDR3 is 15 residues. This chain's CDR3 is CSDTQPGYSNQPRHF. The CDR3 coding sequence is TGCAGTGATACCCAGCCCGGGTATAGCAATCAGCCCCGGCATTTT.

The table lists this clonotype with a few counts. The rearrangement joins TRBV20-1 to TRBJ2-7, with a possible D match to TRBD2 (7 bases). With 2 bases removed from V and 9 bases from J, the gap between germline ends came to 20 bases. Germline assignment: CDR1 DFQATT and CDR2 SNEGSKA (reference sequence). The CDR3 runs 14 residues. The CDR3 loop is CSARSVGGANGQYF. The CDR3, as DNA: TGCAGTGCTAGATCAGTTGGGGGGGCAAACGGGCAGTACTTC.

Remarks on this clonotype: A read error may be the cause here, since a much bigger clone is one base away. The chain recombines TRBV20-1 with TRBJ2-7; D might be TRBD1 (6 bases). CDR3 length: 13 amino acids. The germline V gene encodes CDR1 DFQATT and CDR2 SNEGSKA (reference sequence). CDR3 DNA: TGCATTGCTCGTCGAGGGGACATTAGTGAGCAGTACTTC. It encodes CIARRGDISEQYF.

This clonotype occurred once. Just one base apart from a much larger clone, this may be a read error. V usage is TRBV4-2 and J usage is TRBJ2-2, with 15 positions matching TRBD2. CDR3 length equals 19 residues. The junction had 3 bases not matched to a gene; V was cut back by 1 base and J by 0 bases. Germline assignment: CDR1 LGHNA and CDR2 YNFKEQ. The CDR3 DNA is TGTGCCAGCAGCCAAGCGGGACTAGCGGGGGGCTCGAACACCGGGGAGCTGTTTTTT. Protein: CASSQAGLAGGSNTGELFF.

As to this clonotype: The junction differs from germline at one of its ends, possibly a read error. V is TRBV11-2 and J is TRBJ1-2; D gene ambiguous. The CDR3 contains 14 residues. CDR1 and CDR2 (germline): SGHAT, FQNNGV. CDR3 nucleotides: TGTGCAAGCAGCCCATGGGCGTGGCCGAACGGCTACACGTTC. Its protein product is CASSPWAWPNGYTF.

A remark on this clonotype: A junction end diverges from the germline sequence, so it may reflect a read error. The CDR3 loop is CASSLVARQISGNTIYF. CDR3 sequence (DNA): TGTGCCAGTAGCTTAGTAGCGAGACAGATCTCTGGAAACACCATATATTTT. The genes are TRBV11-2 and TRBJ1-3; a weak D match, TRBD1 (5 bases). The CDR3 contains 17 residues. Per the germline V gene, CDR1 is SGHAT and CDR2 is FQNNGV. Using reference TRBV11-2 and TRBJ1-3 for the parts outside the CDR3, the full variable domain is EAGVAQSPRYKIIEKRQSVAFWCNPISGHATLYWYQQILGQGPKLLIQFQNNGVVDDSQLPKDRFSAERLKGVDSTLKIQPAKLEDSAVYLCASSLVARQISGNTIYFGEGSWLTVV.

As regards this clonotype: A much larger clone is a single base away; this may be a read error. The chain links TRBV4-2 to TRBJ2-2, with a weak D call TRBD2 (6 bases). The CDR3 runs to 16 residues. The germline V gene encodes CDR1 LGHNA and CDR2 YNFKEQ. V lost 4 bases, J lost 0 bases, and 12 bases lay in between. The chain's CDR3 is CASSPHGGANTGELFF. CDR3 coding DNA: TGTGCCAGCAGCCCCCACGGAGGGGCGAACACCGGGGAGCTGTTTTTT.

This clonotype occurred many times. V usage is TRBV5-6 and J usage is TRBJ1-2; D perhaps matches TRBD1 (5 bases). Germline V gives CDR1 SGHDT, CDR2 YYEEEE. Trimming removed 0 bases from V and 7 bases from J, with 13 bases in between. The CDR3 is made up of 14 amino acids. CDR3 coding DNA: TGTGCCAGCAGCTTGGCGGCCATAAGGGGTGGCTACACCTTC. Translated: CASSLAAIRGGYTF.

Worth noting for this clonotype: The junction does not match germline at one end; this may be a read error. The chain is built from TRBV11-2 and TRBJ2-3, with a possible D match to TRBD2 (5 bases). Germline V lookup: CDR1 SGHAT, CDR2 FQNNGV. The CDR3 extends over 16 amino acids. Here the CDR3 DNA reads TGTGCCAGCAGCTTAACCGTCGGGGTTGTCACAGATACGCTGTACTTT. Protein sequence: CASSLTVGVVTDTLYF. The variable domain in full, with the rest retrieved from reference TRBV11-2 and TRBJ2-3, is EAGVAQSPRYKIIEKRQSVAFWCNPISGHATLYWYQQILGQGPKLLIQFQNNGVVDDSQLPKDRFSAERLKGVDSTLKIQPAKLEDSAVYLCASSLTVGVVTDTLYFGPGTRLTVL.

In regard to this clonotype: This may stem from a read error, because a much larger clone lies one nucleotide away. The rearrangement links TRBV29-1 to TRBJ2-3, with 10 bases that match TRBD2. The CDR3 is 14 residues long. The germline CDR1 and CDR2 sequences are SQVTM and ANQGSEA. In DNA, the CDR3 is TGCAACGTTGAGGGACTAGCGAGCACAGATACGCAGTATTTT. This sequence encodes CNVEGLASTDTQYF.

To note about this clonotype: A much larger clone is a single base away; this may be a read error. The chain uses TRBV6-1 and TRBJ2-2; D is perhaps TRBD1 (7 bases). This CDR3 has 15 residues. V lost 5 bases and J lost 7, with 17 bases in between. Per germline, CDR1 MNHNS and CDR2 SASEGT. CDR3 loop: CASSLRGRFDGELFF. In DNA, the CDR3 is TGTGCCAGCAGTCTCAGGGGGAGGTTTGACGGGGAGCTGTTTTTT.